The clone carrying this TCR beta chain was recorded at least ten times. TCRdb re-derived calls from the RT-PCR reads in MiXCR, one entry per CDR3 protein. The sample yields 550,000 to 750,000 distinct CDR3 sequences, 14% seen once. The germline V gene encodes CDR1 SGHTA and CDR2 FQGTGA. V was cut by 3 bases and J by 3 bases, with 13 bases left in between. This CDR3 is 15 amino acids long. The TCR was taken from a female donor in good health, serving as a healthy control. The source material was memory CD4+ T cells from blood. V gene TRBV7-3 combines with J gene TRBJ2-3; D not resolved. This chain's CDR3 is CASSLGNPLTDTQYF. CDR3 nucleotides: TGTGCCAGCAGCTTGGGGAATCCTTTGACAGATACGCAGTATTTT.